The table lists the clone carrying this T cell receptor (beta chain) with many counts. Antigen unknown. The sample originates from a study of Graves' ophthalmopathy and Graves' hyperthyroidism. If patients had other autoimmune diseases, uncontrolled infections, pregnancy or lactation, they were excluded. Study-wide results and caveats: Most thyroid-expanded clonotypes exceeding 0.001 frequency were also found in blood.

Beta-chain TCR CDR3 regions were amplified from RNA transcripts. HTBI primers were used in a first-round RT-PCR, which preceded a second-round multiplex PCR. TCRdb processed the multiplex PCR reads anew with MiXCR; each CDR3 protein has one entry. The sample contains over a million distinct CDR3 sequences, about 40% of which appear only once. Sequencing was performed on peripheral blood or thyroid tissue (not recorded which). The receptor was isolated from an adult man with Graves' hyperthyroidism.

This CDR3 reads CATGTRTGLMKEETQYF. The CDR3 DNA reads as TGTGCCACCGGGACGAGGACAGGGTTGATGAAGGAGGAGACCCAGTACTTC. The rearrangement uses TRBV12-3 or TRBV12-4 and TRBJ2-5; 8 positions agree with TRBD1. The CDR3 runs to 17 residues. Germline trimming cut 10 bases from V and 5 bases from J; bases unmatched to any gene: 21.